The sequence of this T cell receptor beta chain was determined in a study of molecular identifiers for immune sequencing clone quantification. Findings of the study overall: Spike-in Jurkat TCR RNA from a single cell reportedly registered among about a million naive cells.

One entry per CDR3 protein, called by TCRdb with MiXCR from the PCR reads. The sample includes some 680,000 distinct CDR3 sequences, 25% of them seen just once. This clonotype was seen at least ten times. The target antigen is unknown. Researchers sorted naive CD8 T cells as cells that were CD8+CD4-CCR7+CD45RA+. The sequence derives from a human donor in good health. Some libraries in this study had Jurkat cell RNA spiked in. Sequenced sample: naive CD8+ T cells from blood, with Jurkat cell RNA spiked in. Indicated subset: FACS-sorted CD8+CD4-CCR7+CD45RA+ naive T cells.

CDR3 region: CSARGVPGLAGDVADTQYF. As DNA, the CDR3 is TGCAGTGCTAGAGGCGTCCCGGGTCTAGCGGGAGACGTCGCAGATACGCAGTATTTT. This rearrangement joins TRBV20-1 to TRBJ2-3; TRBD2 agrees at 10 bases. The CDR3 runs to 19 residues. The germline gives CDR1 DFQATT, CDR2 SNEGSKA (reference sequence). J lost 4 bases, V lost 1 base, and 17 bases had no gene match.